This T cell receptor (beta chain) was identified during a study of response to subunit inactivated influenza vaccine. From the RT-PCR reads, TCRdb called clonotypes with MiXCR, one entry per CDR3 protein. The sample records approximately 520,000 distinct CDR3 sequences, approximately 15% being singletons. About this clonotype itself: Antigen unknown.

Study findings and constraints: Researchers suggested that each seasonal influenza vaccination recruits few new T cells.

Per the germline V gene, CDR1 is SNHLY and CDR2 is FYNNEI. J lost 6 bases, V lost 4 bases, and 9 bases had no gene match. The CDR3 sequence is 14 residues long. This clonotype was obtained from a man between 50 and 75 years old who received an inactivated influenza vaccine. The chain recombines TRBV2 with TRBJ2-7; 7 bases match TRBD2. The sequencing used CD4+ T cells sorted from PBMCs, collected about 24 months after vaccination. This CDR3 is CASSVVAGAGEQYF. Here the CDR3 DNA reads TGTGCCAGCAGTGTGGTTGCGGGAGCGGGCGAGCAGTACTTC.